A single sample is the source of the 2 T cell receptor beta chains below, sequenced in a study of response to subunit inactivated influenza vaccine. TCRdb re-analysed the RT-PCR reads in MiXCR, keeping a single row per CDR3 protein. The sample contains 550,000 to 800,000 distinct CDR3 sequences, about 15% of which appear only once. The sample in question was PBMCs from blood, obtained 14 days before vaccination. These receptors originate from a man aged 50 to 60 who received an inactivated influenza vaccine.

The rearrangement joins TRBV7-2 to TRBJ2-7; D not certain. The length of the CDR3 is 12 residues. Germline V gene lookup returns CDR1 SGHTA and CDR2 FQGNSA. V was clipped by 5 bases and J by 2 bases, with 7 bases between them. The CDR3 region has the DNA TGTGCCAGCAGCCACATCCCCTACGAGCAGTACTTC. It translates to CASSHIPYEQYF.

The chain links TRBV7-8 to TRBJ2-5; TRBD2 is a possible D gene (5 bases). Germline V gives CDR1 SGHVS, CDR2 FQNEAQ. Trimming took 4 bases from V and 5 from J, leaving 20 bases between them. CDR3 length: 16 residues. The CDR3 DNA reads TGTGCCAGCAGCTACTCCGTGACTATCAGTTTGGAGACCCAGTACTTC. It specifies CASSYSVTISLETQYF.